These 14 T cell receptor beta chains originate from one sample sequenced in a study of identical twins. MiXCR, applied by TCRdb to the 5' RACE reads, yields one record per CDR3 protein. The sample lists roughly 700,000 distinct CDR3 sequences, less than 10% occurring once. The sample also formed part of further work on yellow fever vaccine responses in identical twins.

The sample taken for sequencing was PBMCs. These receptor sequences come from a woman aged 18-29 years in good health.

A few counts support this clonotype. The chain carries TRBV10-3 and TRBJ2-2, with D possibly called TRBD1 or TRBD2 (5 bases each). The V end lost 8 bases, the J end lost 3 bases, and 19 bases lay between the germline ends. CDR1 and CDR2 from the germline V gene are ENHRY and SYGVKD. This CDR3 has 16 residues. The CDR3 sequence is CAIPRRQGKDTGELFF. The CDR3 nucleotides are TGTGCCATCCCTCGGAGGCAGGGCAAAGACACCGGGGAGCTGTTTTTT.

This clonotype was seen more than once but under ten times. The rearrangement uses TRBV15 and TRBJ2-5, with D tentatively TRBD1 or TRBD2 (5 bases each). The CDR3 sequence is 14 residues long. The V end was cut by 6 bases, the J end by 1 base, with 12 bases between. Germline CDR1 is LNHNV and CDR2 is YYDKDF (reference sequence). This CDR3 reads CATRPGPTQETQYF. CDR3 in DNA: TGTGCCACCAGACCGGGACCAACCCAAGAGACCCAGTACTTC.

The gene calls are TRBV5-1 and TRBJ2-2; tentatively, D is TRBD1 (5 bases). CDR1 is SGHRS and CDR2 is YFSETQ in the germline V gene. Trimming removed 0 bases at V and 7 bases at J, with 10 bases between. The CDR3 extends over 14 amino acids. CDR3 in amino acids: CASSLEGERGELFF. The CDR3 bases are TGCGCCAGCAGCTTGGAAGGGGAACGCGGGGAGCTGTTTTTT.

The chain links TRBV7-2 to TRBJ2-4; D could derive from TRBD1 or TRBD2 (5 bases each). This CDR3 spans 13 amino acids. Trimming removed 10 bases from V and 7 bases from J, with 17 bases in between. Germline V gives CDR1 SGHTA, CDR2 FQGNSA. In nucleotides, the CDR3 is TGTGCCACCCAACTTGGGGGAGAGAACATTCAGTACTTC. Translating it yields CATQLGGENIQYF.

The chain recombines TRBV4-2 with TRBJ2-7, with 8 bases aligning to TRBD2. There are 16 residues in the CDR3. Germline values: CDR1 LGHNA, CDR2 YNFKEQ. J was trimmed by 2 bases and V by 0 bases; bases with no gene match: 6. CDR3 region: CASSQDSTGGAYEQYF. The CDR3 coding sequence is TGTGCCAGCAGCCAAGATTCCACGGGGGGGGCCTACGAGCAGTACTTC.

The DNA of the CDR3 is TGCGCCAGCAGCCAAGATTCGTTCCCCCCCAACACCGGGGAGCTGTTTTTT. Translation gives CASSQDSFPPNTGELFF. The rearrangement joins TRBV4-3 to TRBJ2-2; D unclear. Between the trimmed V and J ends, which lost 0 bases and 2 bases, there was a span of 13 bases. The CDR3 spans 17 residues. Germline CDR1 LGHNA, CDR2 YSLEER.

This clonotype occurred a few times. V usage is TRBV20-1 and J usage is TRBJ2-5; TRBD1 might be the D (6 bases). V was pared by 0 bases and J by 5 bases, with 16 bases between. CDR1 and CDR2 (germline): DFQATT, SNEGSKA (reference sequence). This CDR3 spans 15 amino acids. CDR3 coding DNA: TGCAGTGCTAGAGATCCTGTGGGGGCTGGTGAGACCCAGTACTTC. It translates to CSARDPVGAGETQYF.

V gene TRBV6-1 combines with J gene TRBJ2-5; 8 bases are a match to TRBD2. Germline V lookup: CDR1 MNHNS, CDR2 SASEGT. With V trimmed by 5 bases and J by 5 bases, 7 bases remained unmatched. This CDR3 region has 14 residues. The CDR3 sequence is CASSTRTSWETQYF. The DNA of the CDR3 is TGTGCCAGCAGTACACGGACTAGCTGGGAGACCCAGTACTTC.

The sample holds a few counts of this clonotype. The chain uses TRBV11-2 and TRBJ2-1; the D is unclear. Trimming shortened V by 0 bases and J by 3 bases, and 9 bases separated the two germline ends. CDR3 length: 15 residues. In germline, CDR1 is SGHAT, CDR2 FQNNGV. The CDR3 DNA follows: TGTGCCAGCAGCTTAGATCGCCCCTACTACAATGAGCAGTTCTTC. Encoded protein: CASSLDRPYYNEQFF.

V is TRBV2 and J is TRBJ1-2; TRBD1 agrees at 7 bases. Germline CDR1 SNHLY, CDR2 FYNNEI. V shed 7 bases and J 0 bases; nucleotides not matched to a gene: 5. This CDR3 has 14 residues. CDR3 amino acids: CASNGQATNYGYTF. The DNA of the CDR3 is TGTGCCAGCAATGGACAGGCGACTAACTATGGCTACACCTTC.

This clonotype was observed many times. V and J are TRBV29-1 and TRBJ1-1; tentative D call: TRBD1 (6 bases). This CDR3 has 14 residues. Trimming took 7 bases from V and 1 from J, leaving 16 bases between them. Germline V gene lookup returns CDR1 SQVTM and CDR2 ANQGSEA. DNA of the CDR3: TGCAGCGCCCGAACGGGGGGCAGGAACACTGAAGCTTTCTTT. Protein: CSARTGGRNTEAFF. Using reference TRBV29-1 and TRBJ1-1 for the parts outside the CDR3, the full variable domain is SAVISQKPSRDICQRGTSLTIQCQVDSQVTMMFWYRQQPGQSLTLIATANQGSEATYESGFVIDKFPISRPNLTFSTLTVSNMSPEDSSIYLCSARTGGRNTEAFFGQGTRLTVV.

The V call is TRBV28, the J call TRBJ1-1, with a weak D call TRBD1 (6 bases). CDR1 is MDHEN, CDR2 SYDVKM, per germline. The CDR3 runs to 17 residues. V was pared by 1 base and J by 0 bases, with 15 bases between. This chain's CDR3 is CASSLYSGVDLNTEAFF. The DNA for the CDR3 is TGTGCCAGCAGTTTATATTCAGGGGTCGACCTGAACACTGAAGCTTTCTTT. The full variable domain, its missing parts supplied by reference TRBV28 and TRBJ1-1, is DVKVTQSSRYLVKRTGEKVFLECVQDMDHENMFWYRQDPGLGLRLIYFSYDVKMKEKGDIPEGYSVSREKKERFSLILESASTNQTSMYLCASSLYSGVDLNTEAFFGQGTRLTVV.

The chain couples TRBV6-5 to TRBJ1-1, with unresolved D. This CDR3 spans 18 amino acids. Trimming took off 0 bases at V and 6 bases at J, with 23 bases between the two ends. Per the germline V gene, CDR1 is MNHEY and CDR2 is SVGAGI. CDR3 sequence: CASSYSMSVTVTGAEAFF. CDR3 nucleotides: TGTGCCAGCAGTTACTCGATGAGTGTGACGGTGACCGGCGCTGAAGCTTTCTTT.

The V call is TRBV15, the J call TRBJ2-5; D is unclear. V was trimmed by 2 bases and J by 0 bases, leaving 4 bases between them. Germline values: CDR1 LNHNV, CDR2 YYDKDF (reference sequence). The CDR3 spans 13 residues. CDR3 nucleotides: TGTGCCACCAGCAGAACCTACCAAGAGACCCAGTACTTC. Translation gives CATSRTYQETQYF.